The 14 T cell receptor beta chains in this list originate from one sample, sequenced in a study of OX40 agonist ivuxolimab in advanced cancers. The library was generated by the immunoSEQ multiplex PCR assay. Held by TCRdb, this immuneACCESS table contains in-frame sequences only and omits some clones. Under half of the omission traces to an unresolved V gene where checked; the cause of the rest is unknown. The sample contains roughly 64,000 clones, approximately 90% of them found a single time. The ten largest make up roughly 0.45% of the sample. Sequences were derived from CD4+ or CD8+ T cells sorted from blood, sampled in a trial of the OX40 agonist ivuxolimab. The source of these receptors is an adult with an advanced solid tumor such as melanoma, head and neck, liver or kidney cancer.

The chain joins TRBV6-1 to TRBJ2-1, with 7 bases aligning to TRBD1. V lost 4 bases and J lost 7; bases outside the gene matches: 13. The germline gives CDR1 MNHNS, CDR2 SASEGT. The CDR3 totals 16 residues. In nucleotides, the CDR3 is TGTGCCAGCAGTGTTACAGGGGATCCACTTAGAAATGAGCAGTTCTTC. Translation gives CASSVTGDPLRNEQFF.

V usage is TRBV6-5 and J usage is TRBJ1-3; D is unclear. V lost 0 bases, J lost 4 bases, and 13 bases lay in between. Germline V CDR1 and CDR2: MNHEY, SVGAGI. This CDR3 comprises 16 residues. The DNA of the CDR3 is TGTGCCAGCAGTTACTCGATAACGGGGTGGGGAAACACCATATATTTT. Translated: CASSYSITGWGNTIYF.

V and J are TRBV5-5 and TRBJ2-7, with unresolved D. The V end lost 2 bases, the J end lost 4 bases, and 7 bases lay between the germline ends. Germline V lookup: CDR1 SGHKS, CDR2 YYEKEE (reference sequence). The CDR3 is 12 residues long. For the CDR3, the DNA is TGTGCCAGCAGCTTTCCGGAATACGAGCAGTACTTC. The encoded protein is CASSFPEYEQYF.

The chain carries TRBV5-1 and TRBJ2-5; D not resolved. The end of the DNA fits TRBJ2-7 better, so the J call may be wrong. This CDR3 comprises 13 residues. Germline lookup yields CDR1 SGHRS and CDR2 YFSETQ. CDR3 residues: CASSFDGSYEQYF. In DNA, the CDR3 is TGCGCCAGCAGCTTCGACGGATCCTACGAGCAGTACTTC.

This chain uses TRBV14 with TRBJ2-2; D remains ambiguous. Germline CDR1 and CDR2: SGHDN and FVKESK. The CDR3 covers 18 residues. V was pared by 1 base and J by 4 bases, with 19 bases between. CDR3 nucleotides: TGTGCCAGCAGCCAAGTTTACGGCGGCCACCGTGGCACCGGGGAGCTGTTTTTT. Translated, it gives CASSQVYGGHRGTGELFF. The variable domain in full, with the rest retrieved from reference TRBV14 and TRBJ2-2, is EAGVTQFPSHSVIEKGQTVTLRCDPISGHDNLYWYRRVMGKEIKFLLHFVKESKQDESGMPNNRFLAERTGGTYSTLKVQPAELEDSGVYFCASSQVYGGHRGTGELFFGEGSRLTVL.

This chain's CDR3 is CASRPGTATYEQYF. CDR3 coding DNA: TGTGCCAGCCGACCGGGGACAGCGACCTACGAGCAGTACTTC. The chain couples TRBV19 to TRBJ2-5, with 7 bases fitting TRBD1. Matching the DNA end better, TRBJ2-7 makes the J call doubtful. Per the germline V gene, CDR1 is LNHDA and CDR2 is SQIVND (reference sequence). The CDR3 length is 14 residues.

This chain links TRBV9 with TRBJ2-3, with D perhaps TRBD2 (5 bases). The CDR3 length is 16 residues. Trimming cost V 0 bases and J 1 base, with 12 bases left between them. The germline gives CDR1 SGDLS, CDR2 YYNGEE. CDR3: CASSVAAGGGTDTQYF. CDR3 DNA: TGTGCCAGCAGCGTAGCCGCGGGTGGAGGCACAGATACGCAGTATTTT.

The gene calls are TRBV7-9 and TRBJ1-1; possible D gene TRBD1, 6 bases. Trimming pared 0 bases from V and 2 bases from J, leaving 10 bases between. Germline V CDR1 and CDR2: SEHNR, FQNEAQ (reference sequence). The length of the CDR3 is 15 residues. Here the CDR3 reads CASSLAGHLNTEAFF. CDR3 DNA sequence: TGTGCCAGCAGCTTAGCGGGACATCTAAACACTGAAGCTTTCTTT.

The chain uses TRBV10-3 and TRBJ2-7, with D possibly being TRBD1 (5 bases). CDR1 is ENHRY, CDR2 SYGVKD, per germline. The CDR3 covers 14 residues. V shed 7 bases and J shed 5 bases, with 18 bases lying between them. The CDR3 bases are TGTGCCATCAAACAACAACAGGCGACGAACGAGCAGTACTTC. Amino acids: CAIKQQQATNEQYF.

The V and J genes are TRBV19 and TRBJ2-3; TRBD2 agrees at 9 bases. The CDR3 consists of 15 residues. Trimming cost V 5 bases and J 4 bases; bases outside gene matches: 7. The germline V gene has CDR1 LNHDA and CDR2 SQIVND (reference sequence). As DNA, the CDR3 is TGTGCCAGTAGTGGTAGCGGGAGTGCATCAGATACGCAGTATTTT. Translated: CASSGSGSASDTQYF.

This clone appeared a single time. The chain couples TRBV11-3 to TRBJ1-3, with D tentatively TRBD1 (5 bases). Trimming shortened V by 5 bases and J by 2 bases, and 16 bases separated the two germline ends. Germline values: CDR1 SGHNT, CDR2 YENEEA. There are 16 residues in the CDR3. The CDR3, as DNA: TGTGCCAGCAGCCCCCCCCGACAGACGGCTGGAAACACCATATATTTT. It specifies CASSPPRQTAGNTIYF.

The rearrangement joins TRBV18 to TRBJ2-7; possibly TRBD2 for D (6 bases). Germline CDR1 and CDR2: KGHSH and LQKENI. V lost 5 bases to trimming and J lost 2 bases, with 16 bases between them. This CDR3 has 15 residues. The CDR3 DNA follows: TGTGCCAGCTCATCAATCGGGAGTGGCGCCTACGAGCAGTACTTC. This encodes CASSSIGSGAYEQYF.

The chain is built from TRBV5-1 and TRBJ2-2, with TRBD1 matching over 9 bases. The J segment lost 1 base and the V segment lost 4 bases, leaving 5 bases of the junction unmatched. The CDR3 extends over 16 amino acids. Germline assignment: CDR1 SGHRS and CDR2 YFSETQ. As DNA, the CDR3 is TGCGCCAGCAGCACGACAGGGGGAGGGAACACCGGGGAGCTGTTTTTT. Residues: CASSTTGGGNTGELFF.

The gene calls are TRBV5-1 and TRBJ2-2; TRBD1 matches 9 bases. V shed 5 bases and J 0 bases; nucleotides not matched to a gene: 2. This CDR3 has 15 residues. CDR1 and CDR2 from the germline V gene are SGHRS and YFSETQ. The CDR3 loop reads CASRGTGTNTGELFF. The CDR3 DNA is TGCGCCAGCAGGGGGACAGGGACGAACACCGGGGAGCTGTTTTTT.